This T cell receptor beta chain was found in a study of CD8+ T cells in alopecia areata. Study background: Treated patients took oral tofacitinib at 5 to 10 mg twice daily.

The study's findings and limits: In patients, TCRs were shared less clearly than in mice, and HLA may possibly be involved. Among the cells sequenced in scalp samples are also the resident alphabeta T cells of normal skin.

The V segment lost 5 bases and the J segment 6 bases; nucleotides outside the gene matches: 3. CDR1 and CDR2 from the germline V gene are SGHTA and FQGTGA. The CDR3 sequence is 13 residues long. This clone came up many times. No antigen is known for it. Treatment denoted: oral pan-JAK inhibitor, 5-10 mg twice daily. CD4+ and CD8+ T cells were sorted from PBMCs stained for CD3, CD4 and CD8. The authors extracted RNA and reverse transcribed it into cDNA as the sequencing template. Libraries were prepared by immunoSEQ multiplex PCR; TCRdb keeps only in-frame clonotypes and omits some of them. Of more than 200,000 clones in the sample, less than 50% were seen once.

The V call is TRBV7-3, the J call TRBJ1-2; 10 bases align to TRBD1. This TCR came from a human donor with alopecia areata. The source material was CD4+ T cells sorted from blood, sampled at approximately week 36, from a patient treated with tofacitinib. The CDR3 bases are TGTGCCAGCAGCAAGACAGGGGGCGATGGCTACACCTTC. Protein: CASSKTGGDGYTF.